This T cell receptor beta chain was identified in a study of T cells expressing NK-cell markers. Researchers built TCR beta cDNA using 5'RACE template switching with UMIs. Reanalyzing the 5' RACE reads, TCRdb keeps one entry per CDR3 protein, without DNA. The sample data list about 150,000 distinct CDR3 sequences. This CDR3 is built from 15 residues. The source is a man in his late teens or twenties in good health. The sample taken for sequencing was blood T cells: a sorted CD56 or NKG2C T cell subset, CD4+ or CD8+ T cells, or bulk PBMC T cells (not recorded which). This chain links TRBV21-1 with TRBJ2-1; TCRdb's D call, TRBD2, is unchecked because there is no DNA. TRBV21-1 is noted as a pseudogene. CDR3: CASSKVAGAGNEQFF.